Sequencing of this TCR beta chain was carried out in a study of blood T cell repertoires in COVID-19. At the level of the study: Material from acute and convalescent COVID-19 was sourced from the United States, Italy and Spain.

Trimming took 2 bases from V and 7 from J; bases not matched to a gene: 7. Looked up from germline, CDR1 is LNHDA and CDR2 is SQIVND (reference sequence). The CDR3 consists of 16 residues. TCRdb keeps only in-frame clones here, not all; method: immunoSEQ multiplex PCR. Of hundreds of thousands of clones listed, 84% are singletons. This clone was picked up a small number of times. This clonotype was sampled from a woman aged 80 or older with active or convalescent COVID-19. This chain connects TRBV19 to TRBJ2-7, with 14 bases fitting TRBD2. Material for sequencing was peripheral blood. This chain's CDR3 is CASSIQPGLAGEEQYF. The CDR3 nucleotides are TGTGCCAGTAGTATACAGCCGGGACTAGCGGGAGAAGAGCAGTACTTC.